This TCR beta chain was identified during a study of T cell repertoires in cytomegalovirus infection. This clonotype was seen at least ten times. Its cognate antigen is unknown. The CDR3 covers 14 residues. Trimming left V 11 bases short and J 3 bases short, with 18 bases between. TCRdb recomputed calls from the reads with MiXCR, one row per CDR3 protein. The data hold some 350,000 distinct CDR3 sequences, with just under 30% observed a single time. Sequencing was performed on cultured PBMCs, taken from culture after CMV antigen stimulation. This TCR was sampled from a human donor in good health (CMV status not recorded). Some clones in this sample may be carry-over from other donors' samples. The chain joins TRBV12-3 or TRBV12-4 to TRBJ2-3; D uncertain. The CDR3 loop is CASRVGGPTDTQYF. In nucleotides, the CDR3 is TGTGCCTCTAGAGTGGGTGGGCCGACAGATACGCAGTATTTT.